Presented here are 30 T cell receptor beta chains from one specimen sequenced in a study of blood T cell repertoires in COVID-19. Clones were read by immunoSEQ multiplex PCR, and TCRdb kept only the in-frame ones, dropping some. The table has some 41,000 clones, 65% to 85% seen once. The sequencing input was peripheral blood. These receptors originate from a man in his forties with active or convalescent COVID-19.

CDR3 nucleotide sequence: TGTGCCAGCAGTGGCTTAGAACGGACAGGGAGGGACGAGCAGTACTTC. Translated: CASSGLERTGRDEQYF. This rearrangement joins TRBV2 to TRBJ2-7; tentatively, D is TRBD1 (8 bases). The V and J ends lost 4 bases and 5 bases respectively, with 21 bases between them. CDR3 length: 16 residues. Looked up from germline, CDR1 is SNHLY and CDR2 is FYNNEI.

The genes are TRBV25-1 and TRBJ1-4, with D possibly being TRBD1 (6 bases). Deletions cut 6 bases from V and 4 bases from J, with 9 bases between. CDR1 and CDR2 from the germline V gene are MGHDK and SYGVNS. This CDR3 has 13 residues. The CDR3, as DNA: TGTGCCAGCAGAGGACAGTTTAATGAAAAACTGTTTTTT. Translating it yields CASRGQFNEKLFF.

This clone was seen at least ten times. V usage is TRBV5-1 and J usage is TRBJ1-2, with D possibly matching TRBD1 (6 bases). V was pared by 5 bases and J by 5 bases, with 28 bases between. Germline CDR1 and CDR2: SGHRS and YFSETQ. CDR3 size: 18 residues. In DNA, the CDR3 is TGCGCCAGCAGTTTCCGTGAACAGGGCCCCGTGGCTGTATATGGCTACACCTTC. It specifies CASSFREQGPVAVYGYTF. Variable domain in full (rest from reference TRBV5-1 and TRBJ1-2): KAGVTQTPRYLIKTRGQQVTLSCSPISGHRSVSWYQQTPGQGLQFLFEYFSETQRNKGNFPGRFSGRQFSNSRSEMNVSTLELGDSALYLCASSFREQGPVAVYGYTFGSGTRLTVV.

Worth noting for this clone: An end of the junction differs from the germline gene, which may be a read error. The chain is built from TRBV6-5 and TRBJ2-3; TRBD2 is a possible D gene (5 bases). The CDR3 runs 14 residues. Germline V gene data show CDR1 as MNHEY and CDR2 as SVGAGI. CDR3 bases: TGTGCCAGCAGTTACGCGGGTTCCTCAGAGACGCAGTATTTT. This translates into CASSYAGSSETQYF.

The rearrangement joins TRBV5-4 to TRBJ1-2, with D possibly TRBD1 on 6 matching bases. V dropped 2 bases and J dropped 7 bases, with 18 bases sitting between them. CDR3 size: 15 residues. CDR1 and CDR2 (germline): SGHNT, YYREEE (reference sequence). The DNA of the CDR3 is TGTGCCAGCAGCTTCCTAAAGACAGGACCCTTTGGCTACACCTTC. Protein product: CASSFLKTGPFGYTF.

The sample holds a few counts of this clone. The rearrangement joins TRBV5-1 to TRBJ1-5; TRBD1 might be the D (5 bases). V lost 0 bases to trimming and J lost 4 bases, with 8 bases between them. Germline assignment: CDR1 SGHRS and CDR2 YFSETQ. The CDR3 spans 14 residues. The CDR3 DNA reads TGCGCCAGCAGCTTGGGACAGCCTAATCAGCCCCAGCATTTT. Amino acid sequence: CASSLGQPNQPQHF.

V is TRBV12-3 or TRBV12-4 and J is TRBJ2-5, with D perhaps matching TRBD2 (6 bases). This CDR3 region has 12 residues. V was shortened by 9 bases and J by 7 bases, with 15 bases between the two germline ends. The CDR3 region is CASGGGAGTQYF. The CDR3, as DNA: TGTGCCAGTGGCGGAGGAGCGGGGACCCAGTACTTC.

V and J are TRBV10-3 and TRBJ2-7, with TRBD2 identical over 13 bases. Germline V gene sequence: CDR1 ENHRY, CDR2 SYGVKD. V shed 2 bases, J shed 5 bases, and the junction held 3 bases outside the gene matches. The CDR3 covers 15 residues. The CDR3 DNA follows: TGTGCCATCAGTGAGCCCGGACTAGCGGGAGACGAGCAGTACTTC. Protein sequence: CAISEPGLAGDEQYF.

The chain is built from TRBV7-3 and TRBJ2-3, with D possibly matching TRBD2 (6 bases). This CDR3 region has 15 residues. Looked up from germline, CDR1 is SGHTA and CDR2 is FQGTGA. The V end lost 4 bases, the J end lost 1 base, and 12 bases lay between the germline ends. CDR3 amino acids: CASSSTSRGTDTQYF. As DNA, the CDR3 is TGTGCCAGCAGCTCCACTAGCAGAGGCACAGATACGCAGTATTTT.

The chain uses TRBV7-2 and TRBJ1-2, with D tentatively TRBD1 (6 bases). Trimming pared 5 bases from V and 2 bases from J, leaving 9 bases between. Germline values: CDR1 SGHTA, CDR2 FQGNSA. This CDR3 is built from 13 residues. This CDR3 is CASSRGANYGYTF. CDR3 DNA: TGTGCCAGCAGCCGGGGGGCAAACTATGGCTACACCTTC.

This CDR3 reads CASKFPGGYTF. The CDR3 DNA reads TGTGCCAGTAAGTTCCCGGGTGGCTACACCTTC. The rearrangement uses TRBV19 and TRBJ1-2; D remains unclear. The germline gives CDR1 LNHDA, CDR2 SQIVND (reference sequence). The CDR3 consists of 11 residues. Trimming left V 7 bases short and J 7 bases short, with 10 bases between.

The chain uses TRBV6-5 and TRBJ1-1, with no clear D. In germline, CDR1 is MNHEY, CDR2 SVGAGI. Trimming removed 2 bases at V and 12 bases at J, with 19 bases between. This CDR3 is 14 amino acids long. The DNA for the CDR3 is TGTGCCAGCAGTTACACCCCCAACGGCGGAGGGACTTTCTTT. Protein sequence: CASSYTPNGGGTFF.

The rearrangement joins TRBV18 to TRBJ1-1; D gene unclear. The ends were cut back, 1 base at V and 1 base at J, with 10 bases in the middle. CDR3 size: 15 residues. Germline lookup yields CDR1 KGHSH and CDR2 LQKENI. The DNA for the CDR3 is TGTGCCAGCTCACCACGGGAGCTACCGAACACTGAAGCTTTCTTT. This encodes CASSPRELPNTEAFF.

The V gene is TRBV10-3, the J gene TRBJ1-3, with 7 positions matching TRBD1. CDR3 length: 16 residues. With 0 bases clipped from V and 3 bases from J, the junction kept 5 bases outside the gene matches. Germline values: CDR1 ENHRY, CDR2 SYGVKD. The CDR3 bases are TGTGCCATCAGTGAGTCGGTGTCAGGGGGTGGAAACACCATATATTTT. Its protein is CAISESVSGGGNTIYF.

The J gene is TRBJ1-5, the V gene TRBV7-2, with TRBD1 matching 8 bases. The V gene's germline CDR1 is SGHTA and CDR2 FQGNSA. The J segment lost 4 bases and the V segment lost 5 bases, leaving 10 bases of the junction unmatched. This CDR3 contains 16 residues. The CDR3 DNA follows: TGTGCCAGCAGCCTTAGCGGACAGGGCCCTAATCAGCCCCAGCATTTT. Translating it yields CASSLSGQGPNQPQHF.

J is TRBJ1-2 and V is TRBV7-2; the D gene is possibly TRBD1 (6 bases). The CDR3 runs to 15 residues. V was pared by 5 bases and J by 4 bases, with 17 bases between. Germline V gives CDR1 SGHTA, CDR2 FQGNSA. The CDR3 DNA sequence: TGTGCCAGCAGCCGGACCTCCGGACAGCTCTATGGCTACACCTTC. Translating it yields CASSRTSGQLYGYTF. Full variable domain (remainder filled in from reference TRBV7-2 and TRBJ1-2): GAGVSQSPSNKVTEKGKDVELRCDPISGHTALYWYRQSLGQGLEFLIYFQGNSAPDKSGLPSDRFSAERTGGSVSTLTIQRTQQEDSAVYLCASSRTSGQLYGYTFGSGTRLTVV.

V is TRBV4-3 and J is TRBJ2-2; D is unclear. Germline values: CDR1 LGHNA, CDR2 YSLEER. V lost 10 bases, J lost 6 bases, and 21 bases lay in between. This CDR3 region has 15 residues. CDR3 in amino acids: CATEPSPDWPGELFF. In DNA form, the CDR3 reads TGCGCCACAGAGCCCTCCCCCGACTGGCCCGGGGAGCTGTTTTTT.

The chain employs TRBV3-1 (or the pseudogene TRBV3-2) and TRBJ2-4; possible D gene TRBD1, 6 bases. This CDR3 is 15 amino acids long. Trimming removed 1 base at V and 6 bases at J, with 13 bases between. Germline CDR1 and CDR2: LGHDT and YNNKEL (reference sequence). CDR3: CASSQVGQGTNIQYF. CDR3 nucleotides: TGTGCCAGCAGCCAAGTGGGGCAGGGGACAAACATTCAGTACTTC.

This clone was detected a few times. This chain uses TRBV2 with TRBJ2-1; possible D gene TRBD2, 5 bases. The germline V gene encodes CDR1 SNHLY and CDR2 FYNNEI. The CDR3 covers 15 residues. The ends were cut back, 1 base at V and 9 bases at J, with 16 bases in the middle. The CDR3 nucleotides read TGTGCCAGCAGTGAAGGGTTTGCTTCTGCGGGTGAGCAGTTCTTC. Translated: CASSEGFASAGEQFF.

V gene TRBV19 combines with J gene TRBJ1-2; possible D gene TRBD1, 6 bases. The CDR3 extends over 13 amino acids. CDR1 and CDR2 from the germline V gene are LNHDA and SQIVND (reference sequence). V was shortened by 7 bases and J by 4 bases, with 13 bases between the two germline ends. The CDR3: CASNQGRGYGYTF. As DNA, the CDR3 is TGTGCCAGTAACCAGGGGAGGGGCTATGGCTACACCTTC.

The chain joins TRBV10-3 to TRBJ1-2; D is perhaps TRBD1 (5 bases). Germline-derived CDR1 and CDR2 are ENHRY and SYGVKD. CDR3 length: 15 amino acids. Deletions cut 0 bases from V and 5 bases from J, with 13 bases between. The CDR3 loop is CAISESYGGTYGYTF. CDR3 nucleotide sequence: TGTGCCATCAGTGAGTCTTACGGGGGAACGTATGGCTACACCTTC.

The CDR3 bases are TGTGCCTGGAGCGTCGGGACAGGGGGATCCTACGAGCAGTACTTC. This encodes CAWSVGTGGSYEQYF. J is TRBJ2-7 and V is TRBV30; 11 bases align to TRBD1. Germline V gives CDR1 GTSNPN, CDR2 SVGIG (reference sequence). The junction had 5 bases not matched to a gene; V was cut back by 3 bases and J by 1 base. There are 15 residues in the CDR3.

The genes are TRBV29-1 and TRBJ2-7; possibly TRBD2 for D (7 bases). The V end was cut by 6 bases, the J end by 5 bases, with 20 bases between. The CDR3 covers 14 residues. Germline CDR1 and CDR2: SQVTM and ANQGSEA. As DNA, the CDR3 is TGCAGCGTGATGGTGGGGGCGGGAGTCAACGAGCAGTACTTC. This gives the protein CSVMVGAGVNEQYF.

This clone appeared a few times. The chain uses TRBV9 and TRBJ1-1, with D unclear. CDR3 length: 13 amino acids. Germline V gives CDR1 SGDLS, CDR2 YYNGEE. Trimming shortened V by 0 bases and J by 1 base, and 4 bases separated the two germline ends. CDR3 sequence: CASSVAQNTEAFF. The DNA for the CDR3 is TGTGCCAGCAGCGTAGCACAGAACACTGAAGCTTTCTTT.

This clone was counted once. The CDR3 DNA reads TGTGCCAGCAGCCTGGACTGGACGCAAGAGACCCAGTACTTC. Protein product: CASSLDWTQETQYF. The chain recombines TRBV11-3 with TRBJ2-5, with D perhaps TRBD2 (5 bases). In germline, CDR1 is SGHNT, CDR2 YENEEA. This CDR3 is 14 amino acids long. The germline V and J ends were trimmed by 5 bases and 2 bases, with 12 bases remaining between them.

CDR3 in DNA: TGTGCCAGCAGCTCAGAACAGCCCGGGACAGGGACTAGCGGGGAGCTGTTTTTT. Its translation is CASSSEQPGTGTSGELFF. The chain joins TRBV7-2 to TRBJ2-2, with TRBD1 as a possible D gene (9 bases). This CDR3 region has 18 residues. Germline values: CDR1 SGHTA, CDR2 FQGNSA. Trimming took off 4 bases at V and 7 bases at J, with 25 bases between the two ends.

The genes are TRBV7-8 and TRBJ2-5; 11 bases fit TRBD2. Germline V gene lookup returns CDR1 SGHVS and CDR2 FQNEAQ. This CDR3 is 15 amino acids long. J was trimmed by 8 bases and V by 4 bases; bases with no gene match: 9. CDR3 in DNA: TGTGCCAGCAGCTATAGCGGGGGGGGAATTTTAACCCAGTACTTC. Translated, it gives CASSYSGGGILTQYF.

The CDR3 coding sequence is TGTGCCAGCAGAAAAGAGGGAGGCACCGGGGAGCTGTTTTTT. Translated, it gives CASRKEGGTGELFF. The chain recombines TRBV25-1 with TRBJ2-2, with D maybe TRBD2 (6 bases). This CDR3 has 14 amino acids. With 6 bases removed from V and 4 bases from J, the gap between germline ends came to 12 bases. CDR1 MGHDK and CDR2 SYGVNS come from the germline V gene.

The chain joins TRBV2 to TRBJ2-3; TRBD1 agrees at 7 bases. CDR1 and CDR2 (germline): SNHLY, FYNNEI. The CDR3 consists of 14 residues. V was clipped by 9 bases and J by 6 bases; unmatched bases: 12. The CDR3 nucleotides are TGTGCCAGGGAGACAGGGCCGACAGCGGATACGCAGTATTTT. This translates into CARETGPTADTQYF.

The CDR3 protein is CASSSGGGYSPLHF. CDR3 nucleotide sequence: TGTGCCAGCAGCTCGGGAGGGGGTTATTCACCCCTCCACTTT. The chain links TRBV7-2 to TRBJ1-6, with D possibly being TRBD1 (6 bases). The CDR3 runs to 14 residues. V was trimmed by 4 bases and J by 8 bases, leaving 12 bases between them. The germline CDR1 and CDR2 sequences are SGHTA and FQGNSA. Supplemented by reference TRBV7-2 and TRBJ1-6, the full variable domain reads GAGVSQSPSNKVTEKGKDVELRCDPISGHTALYWYRQSLGQGLEFLIYFQGNSAPDKSGLPSDRFSAERTGGSVSTLTIQRTQQEDSAVYLCASSSGGGYSPLHFGNGTRLTVT.